Listed here are 28 T cell receptor beta chains from one sample, sequenced in a study of blood T cell repertoires in COVID-19. Data came from immunoSEQ multiplex PCR; TCRdb stores just in-frame clones and leaves some out. The table includes around 500,000 clones, more than 75% detected once. The sequencing sample was made of PBMCs or T cells enriched from blood (not recorded which). The receptors derive from a woman aged 40 to 50 who had recovered from COVID-19.

This chain links TRBV5-1 with TRBJ1-1; 9 nucleotides match TRBD1. The V gene end was trimmed by 0 bases and the J gene end by 3 bases; junction bases not matched to a gene: 12. There are 18 residues in the CDR3. Germline lookup yields CDR1 SGHRS and CDR2 YFSETQ. This chain's CDR3 is CASSLARTGGGWDTEAFF. The CDR3 coding sequence is TGCGCCAGCAGCTTGGCCAGAACAGGGGGCGGTTGGGACACTGAAGCTTTCTTT.

The chain has TRBV4-1 and TRBJ2-7, with D possibly matching TRBD2 (7 bases). Trimming removed 1 base from V and 4 bases from J, with 26 bases in between. The CDR3 spans 19 residues. Germline V gene sequence: CDR1 MGHRA, CDR2 YSYEKL. The CDR3 sequence is CASSQGLSAVAGGPYEQYF. The CDR3 DNA reads TGCGCCAGCAGCCAAGGGTTGTCTGCGGTCGCCGGGGGGCCTTACGAGCAGTACTTC.

This chain connects TRBV13 to TRBJ2-1; D gene uncertain. Germline-derived CDR1 and CDR2 are PRHDT and FYEKMQ (reference sequence). CDR3 length: 15 amino acids. The V and J ends lost 5 bases and 1 base respectively, with 12 bases between them. The CDR3 spells CASSDRLTSYNEQFF. In DNA, the CDR3 is TGTGCCAGCAGCGACCGACTGACTTCCTACAATGAGCAGTTCTTC.

The V call is TRBV7-2, the J call TRBJ2-4; 8 bases map to TRBD2. CDR1 SGHTA and CDR2 FQGNSA come from the germline V gene. J was trimmed by 6 bases and V by 5 bases; bases with no gene match: 6. The CDR3 totals 14 residues. CDR3 sequence: CASSLSGRGNIQYF. As DNA, the CDR3 is TGTGCCAGCAGCCTAAGCGGGAGAGGAAACATTCAGTACTTC.

The chain joins TRBV21-1 to TRBJ2-1; the table's D call, TRBD2, was not checked against the DNA. TRBV21-1 is a documented pseudogene. The CDR3 totals 10 residues. The CDR3 bases are TGTGCCAGAGCGGGTGATGAGCAGTTCTTC. It encodes CARAGDEQFF.

The chain is built from TRBV27 and TRBJ1-6, with D maybe TRBD1 (5 bases). V shed 3 bases and J shed 9 bases, with 6 bases lying between them. CDR3 size: 12 residues. In germline, CDR1 is MNHEY, CDR2 SMNVEV (reference sequence). In nucleotides, the CDR3 is TGTGCCAGCAGTTTTCAGGGTTCACCCCTCCACTTT. Encoded protein: CASSFQGSPLHF.

This clone was observed once. This CDR3 is also generated by other DNA sequences in the sample. This chain links TRBV7-8 with TRBJ1-5, with D uncertain. The germline V and J ends were trimmed by 1 base and 4 bases, with 5 bases remaining between them. The CDR3 runs 13 residues. Germline V lookup: CDR1 SGHVS, CDR2 FQNEAQ. CDR3 DNA: TGTGCCAGCAGCTTAGGAACAAATCAGCCCCAGCATTTT. It translates to CASSLGTNQPQHF.

The V gene is TRBV25-1, the J gene TRBJ1-6; 7 bases line up with TRBD1. Germline CDR1 MGHDK, CDR2 SYGVNS. There are 16 residues in the CDR3. With V trimmed by 4 bases and J by 6 bases, 9 bases remained unmatched. In nucleotides, the CDR3 is TGTGCCAGCAGTGGCCGGGACAGAGGTACTAATTCACCCCTCCACTTT. Its protein is CASSGRDRGTNSPLHF.

The chain couples TRBV7-9 to TRBJ1-1, with 8 bases identical to TRBD1. Looked up from germline, CDR1 is SEHNR and CDR2 is FQNEAQ (reference sequence). Trimming removed 5 bases from V and 3 bases from J; junction bases left unmatched: 5. The CDR3 consists of 14 residues. The DNA for the CDR3 is TGTGCCAGCAGCGAGACAGGGGCTGACACTGAAGCTTTCTTT. Amino acid sequence: CASSETGADTEAFF.

The chain carries TRBV30 and TRBJ1-2; D remains ambiguous. The CDR3 totals 12 residues. CDR1 and CDR2 from the germline V gene are GTSNPN and SVGIG (reference sequence). Trimming left V 0 bases short and J 8 bases short, with 10 bases between. The CDR3 sequence: CAWSVKGGGYTF. The CDR3 DNA follows: TGTGCCTGGAGTGTGAAAGGAGGAGGCTACACCTTC.

V is TRBV14 and J is TRBJ1-2; TRBD1 agrees at 10 bases. In germline, CDR1 is SGHDN, CDR2 FVKESK. The V segment lost 5 bases and the J segment 4 bases; nucleotides outside the gene matches: 7. There are 15 residues in the CDR3. The CDR3 spells CASSETGTGVYGYTF. DNA for the CDR3: TGTGCCAGCAGCGAGACGGGGACAGGGGTCTATGGCTACACCTTC.

This chain joins TRBV5-6 and TRBJ2-3, with TRBD1 matching 8 bases. Per germline, CDR1 SGHDT and CDR2 YYEEEE. The length of the CDR3 is 17 residues. With V trimmed by 1 base and J by 7 bases, 14 bases remained unmatched. The CDR3 protein is CASSLPEGQAMDHTQYF. The DNA for the CDR3 is TGTGCCAGCAGCTTGCCCGAGGGACAGGCGATGGACCATACGCAGTATTTT.

The chain employs TRBV15 and TRBJ2-1; 10 bases are shared with TRBD1. J gave up 6 bases and V 4 bases, and 12 bases lay outside the gene matches. In germline, CDR1 is LNHNV, CDR2 YYDKDF (reference sequence). This CDR3 spans 17 amino acids. CDR3 DNA: TGTGCCACCAGCAAAGATTCCCGGGACAGGGGCCTCAATGAGCAGTTCTTC. Residues: CATSKDSRDRGLNEQFF. Using reference TRBV15 and TRBJ2-1 for the parts outside the CDR3, the full variable domain is DAMVIQNPRYQVTQFGKPVTLSCSQTLNHNVMYWYQQKSSQAPKLLFHYYDKDFNNEADTPDNFQSRRPNTSFCFLDIRSPGLGDTAMYLCATSKDSRDRGLNEQFFGPGTRLTVL.

V gene TRBV6-2 or TRBV6-3 combines with J gene TRBJ2-5, with a tentative D call TRBD2 (7 bases). The CDR3 has 17 amino acids. Per the germline V gene, CDR1 is MNHEY and CDR2 is SVGEGT. The V gene lost 5 bases and the J gene lost 5 bases, with 24 bases spanning the gap. The chain's CDR3 is CASSTAGVAGVQETQYF. Here the CDR3 DNA reads TGTGCCAGCAGTACAGCAGGGGTGGCGGGAGTTCAGGAGACCCAGTACTTC.

This clone has just a few counts. The J gene is TRBJ2-1, the V gene TRBV27, with 10 bases fitting TRBD2. The CDR3 loop spans 17 amino acids. V lost 1 base and J lost 1; bases outside the gene matches: 4. CDR1 and CDR2 (germline): MNHEY, SMNVEV (reference sequence). CDR3 loop: CASSLLPSGRSYNEQFF. The CDR3 coding sequence is TGTGCCAGCAGTTTATTACCTAGCGGGAGATCCTACAATGAGCAGTTCTTC.

The CDR3 DNA is TGTGCCAGTAGTATAAAAGGACTAGCGGGAGGTATGGGCGCGGGTGAGCAGTTCTTC. Its protein product is CASSIKGLAGGMGAGEQFF. This chain uses TRBV19 with TRBJ2-1; 14 bases map to TRBD2. The CDR3 is 19 amino acids. Germline assignment: CDR1 LNHDA and CDR2 SQIVND (reference sequence). Losses at the gene ends were 2 bases for V and 9 bases for J; bases not matched to a gene: 15.

This clone was seen only once. The chain has TRBV5-1 and TRBJ2-1; D gene ambiguous. The CDR3 runs 15 residues. CDR1 is SGHRS and CDR2 is YFSETQ in the germline V gene. Between the trimmed V and J ends, which lost 0 bases and 6 bases, there was a span of 13 bases. The CDR3 DNA follows: TGCGCCAGCAGCTTGGGGGCTCATGGTAGCAATGAGCAGTTCTTC. Its protein is CASSLGAHGSNEQFF.

This chain joins TRBV4-1 and TRBJ2-2, with 7 positions matching TRBD1. Germline V gene sequence: CDR1 MGHRA, CDR2 YSYEKL. The CDR3 runs 15 residues. V shed 6 bases and J 7 bases; nucleotides not matched to a gene: 11. The CDR3 sequence: CASRRTDREVGELFF. The CDR3 region has the DNA TGCGCCAGCAGGCGAACTGACAGGGAAGTCGGGGAGCTGTTTTTT.

J is TRBJ2-6 and V is TRBV6-2 or TRBV6-3; 8 nucleotides agree with TRBD1. Trimming took 2 bases from V and 0 from J; bases not matched to a gene: 9. This CDR3 is built from 19 residues. Germline CDR1 is MNHEY and CDR2 is SVGEGT. DNA for the CDR3: TGTGCCAGCAGTTACCGTCGACAGGGGTACAGCTCTGGGGCCAACGTCCTGACTTTC. It yields the protein CASSYRRQGYSSGANVLTF.

The chain carries TRBV3-1 (or the pseudogene TRBV3-2) and TRBJ2-5; TRBD2 aligns across 8 bases. After removal of 1 base from V and 2 bases from J, the junction contained 6 bases not matched to a gene. This CDR3 contains 16 residues. CDR1 is LGHDT, CDR2 YNNKEL, per germline (reference sequence). CDR3 bases: TGTGCCAGCAGCCAAGGCGATAGCGGGAATCAAGAGACCCAGTACTTC. It yields the protein CASSQGDSGNQETQYF.

This chain uses TRBV27 with TRBJ1-2; 8 bases align to TRBD1. The J segment lost 8 bases and the V segment lost 5 bases, leaving 10 bases of the junction unmatched. The CDR3 is 14 residues long. Germline CDR1 MNHEY, CDR2 SMNVEV (reference sequence). In nucleotides, the CDR3 is TGTGCCAGCAGTCATACAGGGGGGAGTAAGGGCTACACCTTC. Encoded protein: CASSHTGGSKGYTF.

The V gene is TRBV9, the J gene TRBJ1-5; weak D call: TRBD1 (6 bases). CDR1 and CDR2 from the germline V gene are SGDLS and YYNGEE. There are 14 residues in the CDR3. Trimming removed 3 bases from V and 2 bases from J, with 9 bases in between. The CDR3 DNA follows: TGTGCCAGCAGCGCGGACAGTCGCAATCAGCCCCAGCATTTT. Translated, it gives CASSADSRNQPQHF.

CDR3 in amino acids: CASSNPSTDTQYF. Written as DNA, the CDR3 is TGTGCCAGCAGCAACCCCAGTACGGATACGCAGTATTTT. This chain uses TRBV3-1 (or the pseudogene TRBV3-2) with TRBJ2-3; no definite D call. The CDR3 sequence is 13 residues long. The V end lost 5 bases, the J end lost 6 bases, and 12 bases lay between the germline ends. Germline values: CDR1 LGHDT, CDR2 YNNKEL (reference sequence).

The J gene is TRBJ1-2, the V gene TRBV4-2, with 7 positions matching TRBD1. The CDR3 consists of 16 residues. CDR1 and CDR2 from the germline V gene are LGHNA and YNFKEQ. J gave up 4 bases and V 0 bases, and 8 bases lay outside the gene matches. The chain's CDR3 is CASSQDLRGRPYGYTF. CDR3 nucleotides: TGTGCCAGCAGCCAAGATCTAAGGGGGCGCCCCTATGGCTACACCTTC.

V is TRBV4-1 and J is TRBJ1-6; the match to TRBD1 covers 11 bases. J lost 5 bases, V lost 3 bases, and 3 bases had no gene match. CDR1 is MGHRA and CDR2 is YSYEKL in the germline V gene. This CDR3 region has 16 residues. The CDR3 DNA is TGCGCCAGCAGCCATAGGACAGGGGGCGATAATTCACCCCTCCACTTT. This encodes CASSHRTGGDNSPLHF.

V gene TRBV5-4 combines with J gene TRBJ2-1, with 8 bases matching TRBD2. CDR3 length: 15 residues. The V segment lost 1 base and the J segment 1 base; nucleotides outside the gene matches: 1. Germline V CDR1 and CDR2: SGHNT, YYREEE (reference sequence). DNA of the CDR3: TGTGCCAGCAGCTTGTTAGCGGGGTCCTACAATGAGCAGTTCTTC. Protein: CASSLLAGSYNEQFF.

The rearrangement joins TRBV3-1 (or the pseudogene TRBV3-2) to TRBJ1-2; no firm D call. Trimming stripped 4 bases from V and 0 bases from J, with 9 bases between. The germline V gene has CDR1 LGHDT and CDR2 YNNKEL (reference sequence). The CDR3 extends over 14 amino acids. The CDR3 coding sequence is TGTGCCAGCAGCCCTCTTCCCTCTAACTATGGCTACACCTTC. Its protein is CASSPLPSNYGYTF.

As regards this clone: This same CDR3 is encoded by further DNA sequences in the sample. The rearrangement joins TRBV3-1 (or the pseudogene TRBV3-2) to TRBJ2-7; TRBD1 matches at 9 bases. There are 13 residues in the CDR3. The germline V gene has CDR1 LGHDT and CDR2 YNNKEL (reference sequence). The V segment lost 3 bases and the J segment 4 bases; nucleotides outside the gene matches: 1. The CDR3 sequence is CASSHGTGYEQYF. CDR3 DNA sequence: TGTGCCAGCAGCCATGGGACAGGGTACGAGCAGTACTTC.